The 20 T cell receptor beta chains below were found in one sample sequenced in a study of T cells in localized non-small cell lung cancer. Assay: immunoSEQ multiplex PCR; the TCRdb copy retains only in-frame clones and omits some. This sample yields fewer than 45,000 clones, of which roughly 86% are seen a single time; around 7% belongs to the top ten. The sample consisted of peripheral blood, taken before any cancer treatment. The receptors come from a woman between 18 and 55 years old with stage III lung adenocarcinoma.

The V call is TRBV9, the J call TRBJ1-1, with D perhaps matching TRBD1 (5 bases). The germline CDR1 and CDR2 sequences are SGDLS and YYNGEE. CDR3 length equals 13 residues. With 4 bases removed from V and 11 bases from J, the gap between germline ends came to 18 bases. The CDR3 coding sequence is TGTGCCAGCAGCCCGACCCGGGACTATAAGGCTTTCTTT. This encodes CASSPTRDYKAFF.

The genes are TRBV7-9 and TRBJ2-2; TRBD1 or TRBD2 may be the D gene (5 bases each). V was pared by 3 bases and J by 0 bases, with 11 bases between. Germline CDR1 and CDR2: SEHNR and FQNEAQ (reference sequence). The CDR3 totals 16 residues. The CDR3 reads CASSFFGAPNTGELFF. The CDR3 region has the DNA TGTGCCAGCAGCTTTTTCGGGGCCCCGAACACCGGGGAGCTGTTTTTT.

The genes are TRBV4-1 and TRBJ1-4, with D perhaps TRBD1 (5 bases). Germline V lookup: CDR1 MGHRA, CDR2 YSYEKL. The CDR3 loop spans 16 amino acids. V was trimmed by 0 bases and J by 5 bases, leaving 13 bases between them. The CDR3 reads CASSQDGWGINEKLFF. The CDR3 DNA reads TGCGCCAGCAGCCAAGACGGGTGGGGGATCAATGAAAAACTGTTTTTT.

The chain joins TRBV9 to TRBJ1-2; D remains ambiguous. The CDR3 is 13 residues long. Per germline, CDR1 SGDLS and CDR2 YYNGEE. Trimming left V 0 bases short and J 8 bases short, with 11 bases between. CDR3 nucleotides: TGTGCCAGCAGCGTAGGCCAAGACTTAGGCTACACCTTC. The encoded protein is CASSVGQDLGYTF. Full variable domain (remainder filled in from reference TRBV9 and TRBJ1-2): DSGVTQTPKHLITATGQRVTLRCSPRSGDLSVYWYQQSLDQGLQFLIQYYNGEERAKGNILERFSAQQFPDLHSELNLSSLELGDSALYFCASSVGQDLGYTFGSGTRLTVV.

The J gene is TRBJ2-3, the V gene TRBV5-6; 13 nucleotides line up with TRBD2. The V gene's germline CDR1 is SGHDT and CDR2 YYEEEE. CDR3 size: 16 residues. Trimming at V came to 0 bases and at J to 7 bases, leaving 5 bases not matched to a gene. CDR3 bases: TGTGCCAGCAGCTTGGGACTAGCGGGGGGAAAATATACGCAGTATTTT. This codes for CASSLGLAGGKYTQYF.

This clone was counted only a few times. The V call is TRBV29-1, the J call TRBJ2-7, with a possible D match to TRBD1 (5 bases). Germline-derived CDR1 and CDR2 are SQVTM and ANQGSEA. This CDR3 has 13 amino acids. The V end lost 8 bases, the J end lost 4 bases, and 18 bases lay between the germline ends. CDR3 DNA: TGCAGCCCCCCTCCAGGGCCCCTTTACGAGCAGTACTTC. Amino acids: CSPPPGPLYEQYF.

V is TRBV19 and J is TRBJ2-1; no firm D call. The CDR3 contains 11 residues. The V end was cut by 3 bases, the J end by 6 bases, with 3 bases between. Germline V CDR1 and CDR2: LNHDA, SQIVND (reference sequence). The CDR3, as DNA: TGTGCCAGTAGTATGATCAATGAGCAGTTCTTC. Its protein product is CASSMINEQFF.

The chain has TRBV27 and TRBJ1-2, with TRBD1 identical over 12 bases. The germline CDR1 and CDR2 sequences are MNHEY and SMNVEV (reference sequence). V shed 5 bases, J shed 8 bases, and the junction held 15 bases outside the gene matches. CDR3 length: 17 amino acids. Here the CDR3 DNA reads TGTGCCAGCAGTCACACTTCATCCGGGACAGGGGGCCAGGGCTACACCTTC. It yields the protein CASSHTSSGTGGQGYTF.

The V gene is TRBV2, the J gene TRBJ2-7, with 7 bases identical to TRBD1. Germline trimming cut 9 bases from V and 4 bases from J; bases unmatched to any gene: 9. CDR3 length: 13 amino acids. Germline V gene lookup returns CDR1 SNHLY and CDR2 FYNNEI. In nucleotides, the CDR3 is TGTGCCAGTTTACAGGGGACCTATTACGAGCAGTACTTC. This translates into CASLQGTYYEQYF.

This rearrangement joins TRBV25-1 to TRBJ1-2; D gene ambiguous. This CDR3 comprises 13 residues. Germline loops: CDR1 MGHDK, CDR2 SYGVNS. Trimming removed 3 bases at V and 0 bases at J, with 5 bases between. Here the CDR3 reads CASSDLANYGYTF. The CDR3, as DNA: TGTGCCAGCAGTGATTTAGCTAACTATGGCTACACCTTC.

This clone ranks as medium-sized. The junction departs from germline at one end; a sequencing error may be responsible. The rearrangement uses TRBV7-9 and TRBJ1-1, with D perhaps matching TRBD1 (6 bases). Germline V gives CDR1 SEHNR, CDR2 FQNEAQ (reference sequence). This CDR3 spans 13 amino acids. The CDR3 sequence: CASSTGILSEAFF. The CDR3 DNA is TGTGCCAGCAGTACAGGGATTTTATCTGAGGCTTTCTTT.

V and J are TRBV7-9 and TRBJ1-2; 9 nucleotides line up with TRBD1. The CDR3 runs to 15 residues. With V trimmed by 1 base and J by 5 bases, 5 bases remained unmatched. Germline CDR1 is SEHNR and CDR2 is FQNEAQ (reference sequence). The CDR3 DNA reads as TGTGCCAGCAGCTTAGGTCAGACAGGGGGATATGGCTACACCTTC. Its protein product is CASSLGQTGGYGYTF.

This clone has only one observation. The rearrangement links TRBV6-6 to TRBJ1-1, with unresolved D. The CDR3 is made up of 14 amino acids. Germline values: CDR1 MNHNY, CDR2 SVGAGI (reference sequence). Trimming took off 4 bases at V and 1 base at J, with 10 bases between the two ends. The CDR3 DNA sequence: TGTGCCAGCAGTTTGAGGGCAGCGAACACTGAAGCTTTCTTT. Amino acid sequence: CASSLRAANTEAFF.

This chain joins TRBV15 and TRBJ1-1; 9 bases are shared with TRBD1. The V gene end was trimmed by 1 base and the J gene end by 0 bases; junction bases not matched to a gene: 3. There are 16 residues in the CDR3. Germline loops: CDR1 LNHNV, CDR2 YYDKDF (reference sequence). The CDR3 loop reads CATSRGDRGMNTEAFF. CDR3 sequence (DNA): TGTGCCACCAGCAGAGGAGACAGGGGGATGAACACTGAAGCTTTCTTT.

This chain joins TRBV2 and TRBJ2-2; no definite D call. CDR3 length: 13 amino acids. Germline V CDR1 and CDR2: SNHLY, FYNNEI. Trimming took 4 bases from V and 5 from J, leaving 8 bases between them. The CDR3 nucleotides read TGTGCCAGCAGTGTTAGGGTTACCGGGGAGCTGTTTTTT. Its translation: CASSVRVTGELFF. Combining the CDR3 with reference TRBV2 and TRBJ2-2 gives the whole variable domain EPEVTQTPSHQVTQMGQEVILRCVPISNHLYFYWYRQILGQKVEFLVSFYNNEISEKSEIFDDQFSVERPDGSNFTLKIRSTKLEDSAMYFCASSVRVTGELFFGEGSRLTVL.

V is TRBV7-9 and J is TRBJ1-2; D is uncertain. The CDR3 consists of 15 residues. Germline CDR1 is SEHNR and CDR2 is FQNEAQ (reference sequence). V shed 5 bases and J shed 3 bases, with 16 bases lying between them. CDR3: CASSPADGWDYGYTF. CDR3 in DNA: TGTGCCAGCAGCCCTGCGGACGGGTGGGACTATGGCTACACCTTC.

The chain recombines TRBV5-6 with TRBJ2-5; D gene uncertain. Germline V gene data show CDR1 as SGHDT and CDR2 as YYEEEE. This CDR3 region has 14 residues. V was shortened by 0 bases and J by 1 base, with 7 bases between the two germline ends. The DNA for the CDR3 is TGTGCCAGCAGCTTGGGGCCCGGCCAAGAGACCCAGTACTTC. It specifies CASSLGPGQETQYF.

As for this clone: This sample includes further DNA sequences coding for the same CDR3. The chain combines TRBV18 with TRBJ1-1; D is perhaps TRBD1 (5 bases). This CDR3 has 13 residues. Trimming removed 6 bases at V and 1 base at J, with 9 bases between. The germline CDR1 and CDR2 sequences are KGHSH and LQKENI. The CDR3: CASSPQGNTEAFF. DNA for the CDR3: TGTGCCAGCTCCCCCCAGGGGAACACTGAAGCTTTCTTT.

This clone was counted only a few times. This chain uses TRBV19 with TRBJ2-2; 9 bases align to TRBD1. The germline CDR1 and CDR2 sequences are LNHDA and SQIVND (reference sequence). V shed 10 bases, J shed 5 bases, and the junction held 11 bases outside the gene matches. This CDR3 is built from 15 residues. CDR3 sequence reads: CATGTGRGDTGELFF. For the CDR3, the DNA is TGTGCCACTGGGACAGGGAGAGGAGATACCGGGGAGCTGTTTTTT.

This chain uses TRBV27 with TRBJ1-2, with 9 bases aligning to TRBD1. Trimming removed 5 bases from V and 8 bases from J; junction bases left unmatched: 12. Germline loops: CDR1 MNHEY, CDR2 SMNVEV (reference sequence). CDR3 length: 15 residues. CDR3 sequence reads: CASSQLGQGIGGYTF. DNA for the CDR3: TGTGCCAGCAGTCAGCTCGGACAGGGGATCGGGGGCTACACCTTC.